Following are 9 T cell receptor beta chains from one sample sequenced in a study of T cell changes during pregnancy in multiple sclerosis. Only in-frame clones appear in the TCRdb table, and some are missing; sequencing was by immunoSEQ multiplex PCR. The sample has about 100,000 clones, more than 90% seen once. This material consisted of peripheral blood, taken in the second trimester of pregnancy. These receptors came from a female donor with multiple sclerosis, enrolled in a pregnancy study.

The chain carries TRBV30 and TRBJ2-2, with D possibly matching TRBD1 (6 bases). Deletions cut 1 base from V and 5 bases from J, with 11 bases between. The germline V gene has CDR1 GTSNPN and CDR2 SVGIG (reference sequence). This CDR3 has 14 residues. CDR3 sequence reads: CAWSGRGGTGELFF. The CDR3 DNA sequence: TGTGCCTGGAGTGGCAGGGGCGGAACCGGGGAGCTGTTTTTT.

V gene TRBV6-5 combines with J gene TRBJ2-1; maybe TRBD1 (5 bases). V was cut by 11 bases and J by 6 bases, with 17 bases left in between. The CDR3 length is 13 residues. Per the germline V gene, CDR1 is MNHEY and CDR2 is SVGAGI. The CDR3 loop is CASKQGVFNEQFF. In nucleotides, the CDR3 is TGTGCCTCGAAACAAGGGGTGTTCAATGAGCAGTTCTTC.

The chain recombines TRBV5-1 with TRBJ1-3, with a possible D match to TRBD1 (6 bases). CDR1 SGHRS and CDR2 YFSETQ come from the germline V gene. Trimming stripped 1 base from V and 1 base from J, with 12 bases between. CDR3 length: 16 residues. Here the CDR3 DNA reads TGCGCCAGCAGCTTGAGGACAGACTTTTCTGGAAACACCATATATTTT. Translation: CASSLRTDFSGNTIYF.

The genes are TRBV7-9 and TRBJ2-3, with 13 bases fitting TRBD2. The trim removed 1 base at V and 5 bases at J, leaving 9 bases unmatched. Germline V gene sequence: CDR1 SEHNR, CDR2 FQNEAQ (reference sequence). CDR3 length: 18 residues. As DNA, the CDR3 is TGTGCCAGCAGCTTAGGTAGAGGGACTAGCGGGATGGAAGATACGCAGTATTTT. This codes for CASSLGRGTSGMEDTQYF. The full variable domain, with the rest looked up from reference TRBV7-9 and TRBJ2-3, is DTGVSQNPRHKITKRGQNVTFRCDPISEHNRLYWYRQTLGQGPEFLTYFQNEAQLEKSRLLSDRFSAERPKGSFSTLEIQRTEQGDSAMYLCASSLGRGTSGMEDTQYFGPGTRLTVL.

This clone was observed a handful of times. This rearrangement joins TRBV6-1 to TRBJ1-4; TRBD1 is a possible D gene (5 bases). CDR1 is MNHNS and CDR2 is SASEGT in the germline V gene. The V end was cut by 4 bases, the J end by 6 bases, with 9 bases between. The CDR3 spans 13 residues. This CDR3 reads CASSAWGDEKLFF. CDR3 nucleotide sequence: TGTGCCAGCAGTGCTTGGGGCGATGAAAAACTGTTTTTT.

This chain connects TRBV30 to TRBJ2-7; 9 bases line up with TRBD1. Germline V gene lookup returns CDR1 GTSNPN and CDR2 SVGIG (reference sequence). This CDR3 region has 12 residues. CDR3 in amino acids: CAVDRGSYEQYF. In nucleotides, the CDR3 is TGTGCAGTCGACAGGGGGTCCTACGAGCAGTACTTC.

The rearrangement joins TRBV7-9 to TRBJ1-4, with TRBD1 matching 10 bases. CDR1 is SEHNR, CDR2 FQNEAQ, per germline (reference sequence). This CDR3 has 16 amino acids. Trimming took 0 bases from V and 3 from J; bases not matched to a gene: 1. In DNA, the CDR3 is TGTGCCAGCAGCTTAGCGGGGACAGGGGCTAATGAAAAACTGTTTTTT. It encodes CASSLAGTGANEKLFF. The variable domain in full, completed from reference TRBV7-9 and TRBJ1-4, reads DTGVSQNPRHKITKRGQNVTFRCDPISEHNRLYWYRQTLGQGPEFLTYFQNEAQLEKSRLLSDRFSAERPKGSFSTLEIQRTEQGDSAMYLCASSLAGTGANEKLFFGSGTQLSVL.

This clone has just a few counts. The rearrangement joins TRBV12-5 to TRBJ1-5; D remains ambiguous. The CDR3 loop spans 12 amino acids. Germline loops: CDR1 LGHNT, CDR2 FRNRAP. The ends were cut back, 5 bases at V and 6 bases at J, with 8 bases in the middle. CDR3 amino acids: CASGDGGQPQHF. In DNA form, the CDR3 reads TGTGCTAGTGGTGATGGAGGTCAGCCCCAGCATTTT.

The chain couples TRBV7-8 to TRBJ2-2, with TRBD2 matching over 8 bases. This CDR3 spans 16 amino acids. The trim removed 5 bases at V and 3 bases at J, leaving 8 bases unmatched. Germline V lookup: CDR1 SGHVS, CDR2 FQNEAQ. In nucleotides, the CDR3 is TGTGCCAGCAGCCGGGGGGGCGGACTCGACACCGGGGAGCTGTTTTTT. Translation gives CASSRGGGLDTGELFF.